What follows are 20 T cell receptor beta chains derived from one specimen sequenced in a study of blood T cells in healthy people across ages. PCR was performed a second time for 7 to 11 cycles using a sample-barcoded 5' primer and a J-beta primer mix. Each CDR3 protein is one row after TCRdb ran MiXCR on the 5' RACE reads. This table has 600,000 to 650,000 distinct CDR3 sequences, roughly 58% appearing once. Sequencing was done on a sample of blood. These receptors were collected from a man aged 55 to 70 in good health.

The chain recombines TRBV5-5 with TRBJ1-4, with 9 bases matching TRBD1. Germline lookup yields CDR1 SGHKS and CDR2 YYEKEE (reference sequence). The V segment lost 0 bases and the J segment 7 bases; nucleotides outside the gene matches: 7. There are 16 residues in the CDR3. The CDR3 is CASSLVGQGQSEKLFF. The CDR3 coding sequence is TGTGCCAGCAGCTTGGTAGGACAGGGGCAGAGTGAAAAACTGTTTTTT.

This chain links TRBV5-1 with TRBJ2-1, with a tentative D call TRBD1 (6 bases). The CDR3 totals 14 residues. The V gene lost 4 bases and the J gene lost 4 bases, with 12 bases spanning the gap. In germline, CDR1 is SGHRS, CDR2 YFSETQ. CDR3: CASSTQDRYNEQFF. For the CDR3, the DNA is TGCGCCAGCAGCACCCAGGACAGATACAATGAGCAGTTCTTC. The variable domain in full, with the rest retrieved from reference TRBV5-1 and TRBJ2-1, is KAGVTQTPRYLIKTRGQQVTLSCSPISGHRSVSWYQQTPGQGLQFLFEYFSETQRNKGNFPGRFSGRQFSNSRSEMNVSTLELGDSALYLCASSTQDRYNEQFFGPGTRLTVL.

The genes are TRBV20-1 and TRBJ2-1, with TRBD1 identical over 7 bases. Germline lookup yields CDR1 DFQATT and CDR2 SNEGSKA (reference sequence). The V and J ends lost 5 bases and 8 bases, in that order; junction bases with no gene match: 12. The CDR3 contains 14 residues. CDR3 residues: CSAEGPGGLDEQFF. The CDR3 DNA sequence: TGCAGTGCTGAGGGACCAGGGGGTCTCGATGAGCAGTTCTTC.

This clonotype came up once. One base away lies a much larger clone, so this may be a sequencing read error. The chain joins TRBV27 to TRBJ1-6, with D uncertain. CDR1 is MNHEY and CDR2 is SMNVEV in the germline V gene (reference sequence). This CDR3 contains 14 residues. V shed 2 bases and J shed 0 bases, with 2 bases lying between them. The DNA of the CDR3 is TGTGCCAGCAGTTTAGCCTCCTATAATTCACCCCTCCACTTT. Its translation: CASSLASYNSPLHF.

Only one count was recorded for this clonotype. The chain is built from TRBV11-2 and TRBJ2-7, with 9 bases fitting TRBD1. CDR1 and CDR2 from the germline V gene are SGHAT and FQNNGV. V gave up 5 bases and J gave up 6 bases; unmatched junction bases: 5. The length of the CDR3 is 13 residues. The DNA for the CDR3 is TGTGCCAGCAGCGTGGGACAGGGTTCCGAGCAGTACTTC. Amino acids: CASSVGQGSEQYF.

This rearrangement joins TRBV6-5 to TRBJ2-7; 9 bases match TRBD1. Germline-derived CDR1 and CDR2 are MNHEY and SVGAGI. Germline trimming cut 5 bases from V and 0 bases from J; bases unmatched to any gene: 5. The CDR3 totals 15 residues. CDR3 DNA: TGTGCCAGCAGTAAGGACAGGGGCGGCTCCTACGAGCAGTACTTC. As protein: CASSKDRGGSYEQYF.

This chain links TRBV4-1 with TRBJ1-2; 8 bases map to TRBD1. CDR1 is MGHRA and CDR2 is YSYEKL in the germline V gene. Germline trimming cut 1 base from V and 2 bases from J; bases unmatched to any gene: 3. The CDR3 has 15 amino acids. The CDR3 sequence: CASSQGGQENYGYTF. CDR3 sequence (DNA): TGCGCCAGCAGCCAAGGGGGACAGGAGAACTATGGCTACACCTTC.

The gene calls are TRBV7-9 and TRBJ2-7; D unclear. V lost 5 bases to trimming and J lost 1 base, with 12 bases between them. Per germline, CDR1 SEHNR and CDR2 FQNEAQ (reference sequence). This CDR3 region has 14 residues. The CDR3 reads CASSKPQRSYEQYF. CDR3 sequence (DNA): TGTGCCAGCAGCAAACCACAGAGGTCCTACGAGCAGTACTTC.

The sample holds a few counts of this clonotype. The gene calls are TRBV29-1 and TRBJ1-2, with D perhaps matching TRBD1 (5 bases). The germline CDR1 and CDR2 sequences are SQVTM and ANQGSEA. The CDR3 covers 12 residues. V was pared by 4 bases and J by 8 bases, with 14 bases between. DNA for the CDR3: TGCAGCGTTGTGCAGACAGCCAGGGGCTACACCTTC. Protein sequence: CSVVQTARGYTF.

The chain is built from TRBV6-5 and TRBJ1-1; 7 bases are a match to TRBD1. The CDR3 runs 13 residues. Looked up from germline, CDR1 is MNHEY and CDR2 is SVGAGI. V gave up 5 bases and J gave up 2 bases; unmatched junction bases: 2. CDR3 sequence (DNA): TGTGCCAGCAGTAAGGGGGCTAACACTGAAGCTTTCTTT. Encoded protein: CASSKGANTEAFF.

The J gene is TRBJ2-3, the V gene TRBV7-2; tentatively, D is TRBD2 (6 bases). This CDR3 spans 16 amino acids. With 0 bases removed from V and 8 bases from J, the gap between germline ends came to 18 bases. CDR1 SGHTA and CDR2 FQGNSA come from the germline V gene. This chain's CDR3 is CASSLAGGSRKVTQYF. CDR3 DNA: TGTGCCAGCAGCTTAGCGGGGGGTAGTAGAAAGGTTACGCAGTATTTT. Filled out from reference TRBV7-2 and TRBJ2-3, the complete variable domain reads GAGVSQSPSNKVTEKGKDVELRCDPISGHTALYWYRQSLGQGLEFLIYFQGNSAPDKSGLPSDRFSAERTGGSVSTLTIQRTQQEDSAVYLCASSLAGGSRKVTQYFGPGTRLTVL.

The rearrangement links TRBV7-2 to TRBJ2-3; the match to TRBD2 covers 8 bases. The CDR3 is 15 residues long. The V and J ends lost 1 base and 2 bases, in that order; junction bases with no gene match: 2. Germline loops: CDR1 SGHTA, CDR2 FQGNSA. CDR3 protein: CASSLVAGNTDTQYF. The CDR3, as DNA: TGTGCCAGCAGCTTAGTAGCGGGGAACACAGATACGCAGTATTTT.

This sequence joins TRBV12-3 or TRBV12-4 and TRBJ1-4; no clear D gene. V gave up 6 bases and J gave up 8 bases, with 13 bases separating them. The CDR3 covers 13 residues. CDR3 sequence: CASRPAGGEKLFF. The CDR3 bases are TGTGCCAGCAGGCCGGCGGGCGGAGAAAAACTGTTTTTT.

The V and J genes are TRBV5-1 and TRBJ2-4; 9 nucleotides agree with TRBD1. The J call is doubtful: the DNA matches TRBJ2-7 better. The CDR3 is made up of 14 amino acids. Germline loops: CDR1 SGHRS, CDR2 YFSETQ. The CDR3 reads CASSFGDRASEQYF. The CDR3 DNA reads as TGCGCCAGCAGCTTCGGGGACAGGGCAAGCGAGCAGTACTTC.

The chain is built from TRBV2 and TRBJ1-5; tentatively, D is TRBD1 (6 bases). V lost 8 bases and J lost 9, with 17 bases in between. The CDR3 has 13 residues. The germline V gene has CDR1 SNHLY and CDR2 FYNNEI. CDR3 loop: CASRGREGRPQHF. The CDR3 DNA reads TGTGCCAGCCGGGGGCGGGAGGGTCGGCCCCAGCATTTT.

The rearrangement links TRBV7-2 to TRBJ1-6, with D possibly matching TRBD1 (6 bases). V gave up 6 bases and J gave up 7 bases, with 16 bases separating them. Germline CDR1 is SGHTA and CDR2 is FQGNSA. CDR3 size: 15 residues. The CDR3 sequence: CASRTGTSGNSPLHF. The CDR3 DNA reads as TGTGCCAGCAGAACTGGGACAAGTGGGAATTCACCCCTCCACTTT.

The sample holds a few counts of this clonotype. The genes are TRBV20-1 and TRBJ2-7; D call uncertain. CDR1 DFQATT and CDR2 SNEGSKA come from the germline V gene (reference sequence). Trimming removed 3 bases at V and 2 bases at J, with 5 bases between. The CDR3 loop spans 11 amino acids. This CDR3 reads CSASPTYEQYF. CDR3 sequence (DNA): TGCAGTGCTAGCCCTACCTACGAGCAGTACTTC.

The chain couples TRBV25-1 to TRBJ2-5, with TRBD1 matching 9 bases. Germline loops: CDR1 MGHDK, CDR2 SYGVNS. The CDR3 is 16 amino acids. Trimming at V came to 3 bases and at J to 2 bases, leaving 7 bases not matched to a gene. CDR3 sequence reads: CASSDPRQGGQETQYF. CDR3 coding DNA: TGTGCCAGCAGTGACCCGAGACAGGGGGGTCAAGAGACCCAGTACTTC. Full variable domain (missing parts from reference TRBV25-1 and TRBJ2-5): EADIYQTPRYLVIGTGKKITLECSQTMGHDKMYWYQQDPGMELHLIHYSYGVNSTEKGDLSSESTVSRIRTEHFPLTLESARPSHTSQYLCASSDPRQGGQETQYFGPGTRLLVL.

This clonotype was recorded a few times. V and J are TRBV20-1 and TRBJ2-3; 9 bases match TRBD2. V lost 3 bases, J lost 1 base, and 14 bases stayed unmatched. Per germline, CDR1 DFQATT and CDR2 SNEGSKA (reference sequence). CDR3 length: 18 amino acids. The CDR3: CSASTVQTSGYRTDTQYF. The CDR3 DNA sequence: TGCAGTGCTAGTACCGTTCAGACTAGCGGTTACCGCACAGATACGCAGTATTTT.

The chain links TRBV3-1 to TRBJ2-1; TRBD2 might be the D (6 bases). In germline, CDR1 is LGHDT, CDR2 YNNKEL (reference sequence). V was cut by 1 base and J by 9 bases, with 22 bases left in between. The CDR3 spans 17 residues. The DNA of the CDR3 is TGTGCCAGCAGCCAAGTCTTCATGGTAGGAGGGGCCGGTGAGCAGTTCTTC. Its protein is CASSQVFMVGGAGEQFF.